The 25 T cell receptor beta chains below were found in one sample sequenced in a study of T cells in Graves' hyperthyroidism and ophthalmopathy. Amplified TCR beta CDR3 regions derived from RNA transcripts. The HTBI primer set drove a first-round RT-PCR of the TCR CDR3. TCRdb reanalysed the multiplex PCR reads using MiXCR and keeps one entry per CDR3 protein. The table records 700,000 or so distinct CDR3 sequences, roughly 15% of them present only once. The sample comprised blood. The receptors originated from a woman aged 45-65 years with Graves' ophthalmopathy.

Many counts were recorded for this clonotype. CDR3 region: CASSQVGTGGSYEQYF. DNA for the CDR3: TGCGCCAGCAGCCAAGTCGGGACAGGGGGCTCCTACGAGCAGTACTTC. The chain links TRBV4-1 to TRBJ2-7; 11 nucleotides line up with TRBD1. CDR3 length: 16 residues. Per the germline V gene, CDR1 is MGHRA and CDR2 is YSYEKL. The J segment lost 0 bases and the V segment lost 1 base, leaving 2 bases of the junction unmatched.

This clonotype came up a few times. As DNA, the CDR3 is TGTGCCAGCAGCTTTCAACTAGCGGGAGTAGGTGAGCAGTACTTC. Its translation: CASSFQLAGVGEQYF. This chain joins TRBV7-3 and TRBJ2-7; 11 bases map to TRBD2. J was trimmed by 7 bases and V by 3 bases; bases with no gene match: 8. CDR1 and CDR2 from the germline V gene are SGHTA and FQGTGA. The CDR3 contains 15 residues.

This clonotype was detected many times. The chain couples TRBV20-1 to TRBJ2-7; 8 nucleotides line up with TRBD1. The CDR3 covers 14 residues. Germline loops: CDR1 DFQATT, CDR2 SNEGSKA (reference sequence). V dropped 3 bases and J dropped 6; count of bases not matched to a gene: 10. The CDR3 sequence: CSARAGQGRGEQYF. The CDR3 DNA follows: TGCAGTGCTAGGGCCGGACAGGGCCGGGGCGAGCAGTACTTC.

This chain uses TRBV5-1 with TRBJ2-6; D is undetermined. The V end lost 0 bases, the J end lost 4 bases, and 8 bases lay between the germline ends. Germline CDR1 reads SGHRS; CDR2 reads YFSETQ. The CDR3 contains 15 residues. This CDR3 is CASSLDSLGANVLTF. The CDR3 DNA sequence: TGCGCCAGCAGCTTGGACAGTCTGGGGGCCAACGTCCTGACTTTC.

This clonotype came up many times. The J gene is TRBJ1-1, the V gene TRBV3-1; D perhaps matches TRBD1 (5 bases). Germline V CDR1 and CDR2: LGHDT, YNNKEL (reference sequence). V was shortened by 3 bases and J by 3 bases, with 8 bases between the two germline ends. There are 13 residues in the CDR3. In DNA, the CDR3 is TGTGCCAGCAGCCATGGACACCACACTGAAGCTTTCTTT. Translated: CASSHGHHTEAFF.

This clonotype came up a few times. The chain combines TRBV25-1 with TRBJ1-2, with D uncertain. Trimming took off 4 bases at V and 5 bases at J, with 5 bases between the two ends. The length of the CDR3 is 11 residues. Germline assignment: CDR1 MGHDK and CDR2 SYGVNS. CDR3 nucleotides: TGTGCCAGCAGTGGAGGATATGGCTACACCTTC. As protein: CASSGGYGYTF.

This clonotype was detected ten times or more. The CDR3 DNA follows: TGTGCCAGCAGCCCAATGACCGGGACTAGCGGAAACACCGGGGAGCTGTTTTTT. This translates into CASSPMTGTSGNTGELFF. The chain uses TRBV3-1 and TRBJ2-2; 11 bases map to TRBD2. The CDR3 extends over 18 amino acids. After removal of 4 bases from V and 2 bases from J, the junction contained 9 bases not matched to a gene. Germline lookup yields CDR1 LGHDT and CDR2 YNNKEL (reference sequence). Using reference TRBV3-1 and TRBJ2-2 for the parts outside the CDR3, the full variable domain is DTAVSQTPKYLVTQMGNDKSIKCEQNLGHDTMYWYKQDSKKFLKIMFSYNNKELIINETVPNRFSPKSPDKAHLNLHINSLELGDSAVYFCASSPMTGTSGNTGELFFGEGSRLTVL.

This rearrangement joins TRBV5-1 to TRBJ2-1; 7 bases fit TRBD1. The CDR3 consists of 16 residues. Germline V CDR1 and CDR2: SGHRS, YFSETQ. J lost 2 bases, V lost 3 bases, and 8 bases had no gene match. The CDR3 bases are TGCGCCAGCAGCTCGGACGACAGGGTGCCCTACAATGAGCAGTTCTTC. Encoded protein: CASSSDDRVPYNEQFF.

This clonotype was seen at least ten times. The rearrangement joins TRBV20-1 to TRBJ2-1, with TRBD2 matching 7 bases. V shed 3 bases and J 10 bases; nucleotides not matched to a gene: 9. Germline V lookup: CDR1 DFQATT, CDR2 SNEGSKA (reference sequence). The length of the CDR3 is 13 residues. CDR3: CSASSHSREEQFF. Written as DNA, the CDR3 is TGCAGTGCTAGCTCCCACTCGCGGGAGGAGCAGTTCTTC.

In its sample, this clonotype was seen once. V and J are TRBV11-2 and TRBJ2-1, with 9 bases matching TRBD2. Germline CDR1 reads SGHAT; CDR2 reads FQNNGV. This CDR3 is 15 amino acids long. J gave up 6 bases and V 3 bases, and 6 bases lay outside the gene matches. The DNA of the CDR3 is TGTGCCAGCAGCTTGTTGCGGGAGGGCCCCAATGAGCAGTTCTTC. This sequence encodes CASSLLREGPNEQFF.

In this sample, this clonotype turned up many times. J is TRBJ2-7 and V is TRBV6-2 or TRBV6-3, with 9 bases that match TRBD1. Germline-derived CDR1 and CDR2 are MNHEY and SVGEGT. Trimming took 4 bases from V and 0 from J; bases not matched to a gene: 4. The CDR3 loop spans 15 amino acids. The DNA for the CDR3 is TGTGCCAGCAGTTCACTACAGGGGGCCTCCTACGAGCAGTACTTC. This sequence encodes CASSSLQGASYEQYF.

The sample holds a few counts of this clonotype. The V call is TRBV5-1, the J call TRBJ1-1; tentative D call: TRBD1 (6 bases). Trimming left V 0 bases short and J 6 bases short, with 15 bases between. The germline CDR1 and CDR2 sequences are SGHRS and YFSETQ. There are 15 residues in the CDR3. The CDR3 DNA is TGCGCCAGCAGCTTGGGCAGGGGAGTTGTCCCTGAAGCTTTCTTT. Encoded protein: CASSLGRGVVPEAFF.

This chain joins TRBV6-2 or TRBV6-3 and TRBJ2-3, with TRBD1 identical over 7 bases. The CDR3 length is 12 residues. Germline CDR1 is MNHEY and CDR2 is SVGEGT. With V trimmed by 4 bases and J by 11 bases, 6 bases remained unmatched. Written as DNA, the CDR3 is TGTGCCAGCAGTTCCAGACAGGGCGAGCAGTATTTT. It encodes CASSSRQGEQYF.

This clonotype was picked up many times. V is TRBV14 and J is TRBJ2-3, with TRBD2 matching 10 bases. The CDR3 is 18 residues long. The V segment lost 4 bases and the J segment 2 bases; nucleotides outside the gene matches: 12. Germline CDR1 is SGHDN and CDR2 is FVKESK. The CDR3 sequence: CASSLIGRLAGDTDTQYF. The CDR3, as DNA: TGTGCCAGCAGCCTTATCGGACGGCTAGCGGGAGACACAGATACGCAGTATTTT.

In its sample, this clonotype was seen a few times. This could be a read error, since a much larger clone is one nucleotide away. The chain uses TRBV7-9 and TRBJ1-1, with 7 bases aligning to TRBD1. The CDR3 runs to 14 residues. From germline, CDR1 is SEHNR and CDR2 FQNEAQ (reference sequence). The CDR3: CASNDRATNTEVFF. The CDR3 DNA sequence: TGTGCCAGCAACGACAGGGCTACGAACACTGAAGTTTTCTTT.

The chain carries TRBV20-1 and TRBJ2-1; no reliable D call. V gave up 3 bases and J gave up 5 bases, with 14 bases separating them. The germline V gene encodes CDR1 DFQATT and CDR2 SNEGSKA (reference sequence). The CDR3 spans 14 residues. The CDR3 nucleotides read TGCAGTGCTAGTGCCCCGAGGCGGAACAATGAGCAGTTCTTC. Protein: CSASAPRRNNEQFF.

The J gene is TRBJ2-1, the V gene TRBV6-1, with TRBD2 identical over 10 bases. The junction had 10 bases not matched to a gene; V was cut back by 6 bases and J by 8 bases. Germline loops: CDR1 MNHNS, CDR2 SASEGT. The CDR3 covers 15 residues. The chain's CDR3 is CASSRYRTSGHEQFF. In DNA form, the CDR3 reads TGTGCCAGCAGCCGCTACCGGACTAGCGGACATGAGCAGTTCTTC.

The rearrangement uses TRBV25-1 and TRBJ1-2; D is ambiguous. The V end was cut by 4 bases, the J end by 1 base, with 10 bases between. This CDR3 contains 14 residues. From germline, CDR1 is MGHDK and CDR2 SYGVNS. The CDR3 DNA follows: TGTGCCAGCAGTGCCCATCCCCTTAACTATGGCTACACCTTC. It encodes CASSAHPLNYGYTF.

This clonotype was picked up many times. J is TRBJ2-2 and V is TRBV6-5, with 8 bases matching TRBD1. This CDR3 has 16 residues. Germline V lookup: CDR1 MNHEY, CDR2 SVGAGI. The V and J ends lost 2 bases and 3 bases, in that order; junction bases with no gene match: 5. The CDR3 protein is CASSYSGQGYTGELFF. The CDR3 DNA follows: TGTGCCAGCAGTTACAGTGGACAGGGCTACACCGGGGAGCTGTTTTTT.

This clonotype was seen only a few times. This chain uses TRBV27 with TRBJ2-2; 10 bases are a match to TRBD2. With V trimmed by 5 bases and J by 5 bases, 5 bases remained unmatched. This CDR3 spans 15 amino acids. CDR1 MNHEY and CDR2 SMNVEV come from the germline V gene (reference sequence). In DNA, the CDR3 is TGTGCCAGCAGTACAAAGCGGGAGGGGACCGGGGAGCTGTTTTTT. Translated, it gives CASSTKREGTGELFF.

This clonotype was counted only a few times. The V call is TRBV6-2 or TRBV6-3, the J call TRBJ2-7, with unresolved D. Trimming stripped 2 bases from V and 2 bases from J, with 13 bases between. This CDR3 has 15 amino acids. Germline lookup yields CDR1 MNHEY and CDR2 SVGEGT. The DNA of the CDR3 is TGTGCCAGCAGTTACCCTGGCGAAGGTGCCTACGAGCAGTACTTC. This codes for CASSYPGEGAYEQYF.

This clonotype came up many times. This sequence joins TRBV6-5 and TRBJ1-1; no clear D. There are 14 residues in the CDR3. From germline, CDR1 is MNHEY and CDR2 SVGAGI. V lost 2 bases, J lost 3 bases, and 10 bases lay in between. The CDR3 coding sequence is TGTGCCAGCAGTTACAATTCTTACGACACTGAAGCTTTCTTT. Translated: CASSYNSYDTEAFF.

This clonotype turned up a few times. The rearrangement links TRBV15 to TRBJ1-5; the D gene is possibly TRBD1 (6 bases). The CDR3 length is 15 residues. V was trimmed by 1 base and J by 7 bases, leaving 14 bases between them. Per germline, CDR1 LNHNV and CDR2 YYDKDF (reference sequence). CDR3 nucleotide sequence: TGTGCCACCAGCAGAGGGGCAGGGGAGCGGCAGCCCCAGCATTTT. This encodes CATSRGAGERQPQHF.

This clonotype showed up many times. The chain has TRBV2 and TRBJ1-1, with unresolved D. V gave up 4 bases and J gave up 6 bases, with 9 bases separating them. This CDR3 region has 12 residues. Germline values: CDR1 SNHLY, CDR2 FYNNEI. CDR3 residues: CASSGFGAEAFF. CDR3 nucleotide sequence: TGTGCCAGCAGTGGGTTCGGAGCTGAAGCTTTCTTT.

At least ten counts were recorded for this clonotype. V gene TRBV7-8 combines with J gene TRBJ2-1, with TRBD2 identical over 11 bases. This CDR3 spans 18 amino acids. With 4 bases clipped from V and 8 bases from J, the junction kept 16 bases outside the gene matches. Germline CDR1 is SGHVS and CDR2 is FQNEAQ. CDR3 nucleotides: TGTGCCAGCAGCTCCGCCGTCGCTAGCGGGAGGCATGTCGATGAGCAGTTCTTC. Amino acids: CASSSAVASGRHVDEQFF.